The 17 T cell receptor beta chains below all came from one sample that was sequenced in a study of regulatory T cells in long-lasting Graves disease. Indicated time point: newly diagnosed GD, antithyroid drugs for less than 3 months. From RNA extracted from PBMCs, the TCR library was made. In building TCR beta libraries, iRepertoire HTBI primers were used together with Arm-PCR of CDR3 regions. MiXCR was run by TCRdb on the multiplex PCR reads, yielding one entry per CDR3 protein. The table has about 540,000 distinct CDR3 sequences, roughly 13% seen once. The data also belong to a second study, concerning T cells in Graves' hyperthyroidism and ophthalmopathy.

Sample: peripheral blood mononuclear cells (PBMCs), taken at new diagnosis, from a patient treated with antithyroid drugs. These TCRs come from a man aged 30 to 39 with Graves disease.

This clonotype was observed many times. The rearrangement joins TRBV6-9 to TRBJ2-3; D uncertain. Germline V gene data show CDR1 as MNHGY and CDR2 as SVAAGI. Trimming shortened V by 3 bases and J by 0 bases, and 10 bases separated the two germline ends. CDR3 length: 15 residues. For the CDR3, the DNA is TGTGCCAGCAGTTACTCCCCCGGGAGCACAGATACGCAGTATTTT. Amino acids: CASSYSPGSTDTQYF.

This clonotype came up once. Since a much larger clone is just one base distant, this may be a read error. This chain links TRBV7-9 with TRBJ2-7; 9 bases line up with TRBD2. CDR3 length equals 15 residues. CDR1 is SEHNR and CDR2 is FQNEAQ in the germline V gene (reference sequence). CDR3 sequence reads: CASNLMVAGAHEQYF. CDR3 nucleotide sequence: TGTGCCAGCAACTTAATGGTAGCGGGAGCCCACGAGCAGTACTTC.

In its sample, this clonotype was seen many times. This chain uses TRBV7-9 with TRBJ2-3, with D uncertain. Trimming shortened V by 4 bases and J by 3 bases, and 8 bases separated the two germline ends. The CDR3 covers 13 residues. CDR1 and CDR2 from the germline V gene are SEHNR and FQNEAQ (reference sequence). The CDR3 loop reads CASSSPRTDTQYF. Here the CDR3 DNA reads TGTGCCAGCAGCTCTCCAAGGACAGATACGCAGTATTTT. The whole variable domain, remainder taken from reference TRBV7-9 and TRBJ2-3, is DTGVSQNPRHKITKRGQNVTFRCDPISEHNRLYWYRQTLGQGPEFLTYFQNEAQLEKSRLLSDRFSAERPKGSFSTLEIQRTEQGDSAMYLCASSSPRTDTQYFGPGTRLTVL.

The genes are TRBV11-2 and TRBJ2-6; D perhaps matches TRBD1 (6 bases). With 5 bases removed from V and 0 bases from J, the gap between germline ends came to 14 bases. CDR1 SGHAT and CDR2 FQNNGV come from the germline V gene. The CDR3 sequence is 17 residues long. The CDR3 loop reads CASSIRTELSGANVLTF. In DNA, the CDR3 is TGTGCCAGCAGCATTAGGACAGAGCTCTCTGGGGCCAACGTCCTGACTTTC.

This chain uses TRBV5-5 with TRBJ1-6; D gene uncertain. CDR3 size: 14 residues. Germline CDR1 reads SGHKS; CDR2 reads YYEKEE (reference sequence). The ends were cut back, 2 bases at V and 4 bases at J, with 7 bases in the middle. This CDR3 is CASSFQGYNSPLHF. The CDR3 coding sequence is TGTGCCAGCAGCTTTCAAGGGTATAATTCACCCCTCCACTTT.

This sequence joins TRBV11-2 and TRBJ2-7; D gene unclear. Germline V lookup: CDR1 SGHAT, CDR2 FQNNGV. V was pared by 1 base and J by 5 bases, with 6 bases between. This CDR3 comprises 12 residues. The CDR3, as DNA: TGTGCCAGCAGCTTAGTACCAGACGAGCAGTACTTC. It yields the protein CASSLVPDEQYF.

The chain has TRBV28 and TRBJ2-1; 8 nucleotides line up with TRBD2. This CDR3 spans 14 amino acids. V shed 6 bases, J shed 8 bases, and the junction held 9 bases outside the gene matches. CDR1 and CDR2 (germline): MDHEN, SYDVKM. CDR3 bases: TGTGCCAGCAGCGGGCGGGAGGTGGAAGATGAGCAGTTCTTC. It is translated as CASSGREVEDEQFF.

There are many counts of this clonotype. The chain joins TRBV11-2 to TRBJ2-3, with D tentatively TRBD1 or TRBD2 (6 bases each). The CDR3 is made up of 17 amino acids. CDR1 is SGHAT and CDR2 is FQNNGV in the germline V gene. The germline V and J ends were trimmed by 7 bases and 4 bases, with 24 bases remaining between them. In nucleotides, the CDR3 is TGTGCCAGCACCTTCATATGGGCCTCCGGGGGCGCAGATACGCAGTATTTT. This translates into CASTFIWASGGADTQYF.

This clonotype came up many times. The chain couples TRBV27 to TRBJ1-1; TRBD1 aligns across 10 bases. V lost 10 bases to trimming and J lost 6 bases; unmatched junction nucleotides: 8. The CDR3 contains 13 residues. The germline gives CDR1 MNHEY, CDR2 SMNVEV (reference sequence). The CDR3 loop reads CATFKGQGSEAFF. The DNA of the CDR3 is TGTGCCACCTTTAAGGGACAGGGGTCTGAAGCTTTCTTT.

This clonotype was counted many times. The chain joins TRBV6-2 or TRBV6-3 to TRBJ1-6; D ambiguous. Germline CDR1 reads MNHEY; CDR2 reads SVGEGT. The V and J ends lost 4 bases and 4 bases respectively, with 11 bases between them. This CDR3 spans 15 amino acids. The CDR3 loop is CASSSDLGYNSPLHF. The CDR3 DNA sequence: TGTGCCAGCAGTTCGGACCTGGGATATAATTCACCCCTCCACTTT.

This clonotype was observed at least ten times. The V call is TRBV2, the J call TRBJ2-1, with unresolved D. CDR3 length: 14 amino acids. Germline V lookup: CDR1 SNHLY, CDR2 FYNNEI. V shed 4 bases and J shed 2 bases, with 9 bases lying between them. The CDR3 bases are TGTGCCAGCAGTGCTGCGGTTACCTACAATGAGCAGTTCTTC. Translated: CASSAAVTYNEQFF.

Of note for this clonotype: This may come from a read error, since a much larger clone is one base off. The CDR3, as DNA: TGCGCCAGCAGCTTGGGGGACGGGTCCTCTGGCTACACCTTC. This gives the protein CASSLGDGSSGYTF. The rearrangement uses TRBV5-1 and TRBJ1-2, with D possibly being TRBD1 (5 bases). V lost 0 bases and J 7 bases, leaving 13 bases between the germline ends. Germline V CDR1 and CDR2: SGHRS, YFSETQ. This CDR3 comprises 14 residues.

There are a few counts of this clonotype. The CDR3 nucleotides read TGCGCCAGCAGCCAAGAACCCCCGGGAGCCGGAGATACGCAGTATTTT. Translated: CASSQEPPGAGDTQYF. V is TRBV4-1 and J is TRBJ2-3, with D perhaps TRBD2 (6 bases). The germline V gene has CDR1 MGHRA and CDR2 YSYEKL. Trimming pared 0 bases from V and 5 bases from J, leaving 15 bases between. The CDR3 is 16 amino acids.

The rearrangement joins TRBV15 to TRBJ2-5; D is unclear. Germline assignment: CDR1 LNHNV and CDR2 YYDKDF (reference sequence). This CDR3 has 13 amino acids. Trimming took off 4 bases at V and 0 bases at J, with 6 bases between the two ends. Written as DNA, the CDR3 is TGTGCCACCAGCACCAGAAACCAAGAGACCCAGTACTTC. It codes for CATSTRNQETQYF.

This clonotype was counted many times. This chain joins TRBV18 and TRBJ2-1; TRBD2 is a possible D gene (6 bases). V lost 0 bases and J 8 bases, leaving 17 bases between the germline ends. Germline CDR1 and CDR2: KGHSH and LQKENI. The CDR3 runs 16 residues. The CDR3 nucleotides are TGTGCCAGCTCACCACCCGTTCGACATAGGAGGGATGAGCAGTTCTTC. It yields the protein CASSPPVRHRRDEQFF.

V gene TRBV6-2 or TRBV6-3 combines with J gene TRBJ2-1; no clear D gene. CDR3 length equals 13 residues. The ends were cut back, 0 bases at V and 5 bases at J, with 5 bases in the middle. Germline V gene data show CDR1 as MNHEY and CDR2 as SVGEGT. The CDR3 region has the DNA TGTGCCAGCAGTTACTCGGCAAACAATGAGCAGTTCTTC. Protein: CASSYSANNEQFF.

This clonotype was counted a few times. The gene calls are TRBV18 and TRBJ2-7; TRBD2 agrees at 8 bases. The trim removed 5 bases at V and 4 bases at J, leaving 4 bases unmatched. The germline gives CDR1 KGHSH, CDR2 LQKENI. The CDR3 totals 13 residues. The CDR3 is CASSTSGEYEQYF. CDR3 nucleotides: TGTGCCAGCTCAACTAGCGGAGAATACGAGCAGTACTTC.